The rows below give T cell receptor beta chains drawn from one sample of a study of T-cell memory formation after mild COVID-19. TCRdb redid the calling of the 5' RACE reads with MiXCR, one entry per CDR3 protein. The sample shows some 350,000 distinct CDR3 sequences, roughly 13% of them seen only once. The material sequenced was PBMCs or a T cell subset sorted from them (not recorded which). Receptors originate from a man aged 18 to 30 who had mild COVID-19 (a few samples of this study predate the infection). Cell type and time point are not known. Each CDR3 is given with its conserved first and last residue. D genes are given only for firm matches. Expanded clones are given a class, and other clones once, few, many or no size at all.

TRBD1	TRBV6-2/TRBV6-3	NA	TRBJ1-2	TGTGCCAGCAGTTACCAAATTACAGGGGAAGATTATGGCTACACCTTC	CASSYQITGEDYGYTF
NA	TRBV29-1	few	TRBJ1-5	TGCAGCGCCGGGGGCGCGGGCAATCAGCCCCAGCATTTT	CSAGGAGNQPQHF
NA	TRBV29-1	many	TRBJ2-3	TGCAGCGTTGACGGCGGGGAAGGCACAGATACGCAGTATTTT	CSVDGGEGTDTQYF
TRBD1	TRBV20-1	few	TRBJ2-7	TGCAGTGCTTACCCTCATGGGACAGCCTACGAGCAGTACTTC	CSAYPHGTAYEQYF
TRBD1	TRBV10-3	NA	TRBJ1-1	TGTGCCGCTTCCCCGGGACAGGGAAAAGTGAACACTGAAGCTTTCTTT	CAASPGQGKVNTEAFF
TRBD2	TRBV9	few	TRBJ2-3	TGTGCCAGCAGCCTCCCCCGGACTAGCGGGGATACGCAGTATTTT	CASSLPRTSGDTQYF
TRBD2	TRBV20-1	many	TRBJ2-3	TGCAGTGCTCCAGCCGGGACTAGCGGCACAGATACGCAGTATTTT	CSAPAGTSGTDTQYF
TRBD1	TRBV29-1	few	TRBJ1-2	TGCAGCGTTGATCTCGGCAGGGGGGGCCTGTATGGCTACACCTTC	CSVDLGRGGLYGYTF
NA	TRBV4-3	NA	TRBJ2-1	TGCGCCAGCAGCCAAGAGGGAAAGCCTAAACATGTGGGTAATGAGCAGTTCTTC	CASSQEGKPKHVGNEQFF
NA	TRBV20-1	few	TRBJ2-5	TGCAGTGCTAGAGTGGCGGGGGCAGAGACCCAGTACTTC	CSARVAGAETQYF
TRBD1	TRBV29-1	NA	TRBJ1-1	TGCAGCGTTAGGGACAGGTTGAACACTGAAGCTTTCTTT	CSVRDRLNTEAFF
TRBD1	TRBV9	NA	TRBJ2-1	TGTGCCAGCAGCGCTACAGGGGATGAGCAGTTCTTC	CASSATGDEQFF
TRBD1	TRBV7-2	NA	TRBJ2-2	TGTGCCAGCAGCTTCTCGGGACAGGGGACCGGGGAGCTGTTTTTT	CASSFSGQGTGELFF
NA	TRBV28	few	TRBJ2-1	TGTGCCAGCCTCTTCTTCGGCGGGAATGAGCAGTTCTTC	CASLFFGGNEQFF
NA	TRBV18	many	TRBJ1-6	TGTGCCAGCTCACCATACACGGGCGGGGAGAGGACACCCCTCCACTTT	CASSPYTGGERTPLHF
NA	TRBV20-1	few	TRBJ2-5	TGCAGTGCTAGAGGACAGAACCAAGAGACCCAGTACTTC	CSARGQNQETQYF
NA	TRBV6-2/TRBV6-3	NA	TRBJ1-1	TGTGCCAGCAGTTATCACGGGTTCATGAACACTGAAGCTTTCTTT	CASSYHGFMNTEAFF